These 14 T cell receptor beta chains share one sample of origin, sequenced in a study of blood T cell repertoires in COVID-19. Profiled with immunoSEQ multiplex PCR; TCRdb holds only in-frame clones, not every one. The sample has around 250,000 clones; roughly four fifths are singletons. The specimen sequenced was PBMCs or T cells enriched from blood (not recorded which). The receptors here all came from a man aged 40-50 years who had been exposed to COVID-19.

The V call is TRBV9, the J call TRBJ2-2; maybe TRBD1 (6 bases). Germline loops: CDR1 SGDLS, CDR2 YYNGEE. V lost 0 bases, J lost 1 base, and 10 bases lay in between. CDR3 length: 16 residues. CDR3 protein: CASSVAPTGNTGELFF. The CDR3 DNA reads TGTGCCAGCAGCGTAGCCCCGACAGGGAACACCGGGGAGCTGTTTTTT. Full variable domain (missing parts from reference TRBV9 and TRBJ2-2): DSGVTQTPKHLITATGQRVTLRCSPRSGDLSVYWYQQSLDQGLQFLIQYYNGEERAKGNILERFSAQQFPDLHSELNLSSLELGDSALYFCASSVAPTGNTGELFFGEGSRLTVL.

V gene TRBV7-2 combines with J gene TRBJ2-1; the D gene is possibly TRBD2 (6 bases). The CDR3 spans 16 residues. Trimming cost V 0 bases and J 9 bases, with 18 bases left between them. In germline, CDR1 is SGHTA, CDR2 FQGNSA. The CDR3 DNA reads as TGTGCCAGCAGCTTAGCGCTAGCGCGAATGAGGAGTGAGCAGTTCTTC. This translates into CASSLALARMRSEQFF.

The chain links TRBV5-1 to TRBJ2-7; D is ambiguous. V lost 0 bases and J lost 2, with 9 bases in between. The CDR3 spans 14 residues. Per the germline V gene, CDR1 is SGHRS and CDR2 is YFSETQ. As DNA, the CDR3 is TGCGCCAGCAGCTTGGATCTTAGCACCTACGAGCAGTACTTC. It yields the protein CASSLDLSTYEQYF.

V gene TRBV5-1 combines with J gene TRBJ1-2; 8 nucleotides match TRBD1. The junction had 15 bases not matched to a gene; V was cut back by 4 bases and J by 7 bases. Germline CDR1 SGHRS, CDR2 YFSETQ. CDR3 length: 16 residues. The CDR3 DNA reads TGCGCCAGCAGCCCCGACGGCCCTGGACAGGGTGGTGGCTACACCTTC. Amino acid sequence: CASSPDGPGQGGGYTF.

The J gene is TRBJ2-1, the V gene TRBV10-3; D might be TRBD1 (7 bases). V was cut by 6 bases and J by 7 bases, with 19 bases left in between. CDR3 length: 15 amino acids. Germline-derived CDR1 and CDR2 are ENHRY and SYGVKD. The CDR3 sequence: CAISARGQAGNEQFF. The DNA of the CDR3 is TGTGCCATCAGCGCACGTGGACAGGCGGGGAATGAGCAGTTCTTC.

The J gene is TRBJ2-7, the V gene TRBV23-1, with 8 bases fitting TRBD2. TRBV23-1 is an ORF for which the function is uncertain. The trim removed 4 bases at V and 0 bases at J, leaving 17 bases unmatched. The CDR3 extends over 19 amino acids. CDR3 amino acids: CASSPRRPAGDSPSYEQYF. CDR3 nucleotides: TGCGCCAGCAGTCCCCGGCGCCCAGCGGGAGACTCCCCCTCCTACGAGCAGTACTTC.

The chain links TRBV19 to TRBJ1-5; 7 bases line up with TRBD1. Germline loops: CDR1 LNHDA, CDR2 SQIVND (reference sequence). J was trimmed by 11 bases and V by 10 bases; bases with no gene match: 17. The CDR3 length is 14 residues. DNA of the CDR3: TGTGCCACGGCACGGATCACTGAAACAGGGGCCCAGCATTTT. Its translation: CATARITETGAQHF.

The V gene is TRBV3-1 (or the pseudogene TRBV3-2), the J gene TRBJ1-2; 8 bases line up with TRBD1. V lost 4 bases to trimming and J lost 4 bases; unmatched junction nucleotides: 2. The germline gives CDR1 LGHDT, CDR2 YNNKEL (reference sequence). This CDR3 contains 13 residues. The CDR3 coding sequence is TGTGCCAGCAGCCCCAGGGGGCTCTATGGCTACACCTTC. Translation: CASSPRGLYGYTF.

This chain connects TRBV27 to TRBJ1-5; TRBD1 is a possible D gene (6 bases). This CDR3 comprises 14 residues. V shed 3 bases and J shed 4 bases, with 10 bases lying between them. Germline V gives CDR1 MNHEY, CDR2 SMNVEV (reference sequence). DNA for the CDR3: TGTGCCAGCAGTTTTTGGGGGCCAAATCAGCCCCAGCATTTT. Translating gives CASSFWGPNQPQHF.

The V and J genes are TRBV30 and TRBJ2-7, with D possibly TRBD1 on 6 matching bases. Germline V CDR1 and CDR2: GTSNPN, SVGIG (reference sequence). V lost 6 bases to trimming and J lost 3 bases, with 24 bases between them. This CDR3 spans 16 amino acids. The CDR3 loop is CACESRDRLTGYEQYF. CDR3 nucleotide sequence: TGTGCCTGCGAGAGTCGCGACAGGCTGACAGGCTACGAGCAGTACTTC. Filled out from reference TRBV30 and TRBJ2-7, the complete variable domain reads SQTIHQWPATLVQPVGSPLSLECTVEGTSNPNLYWYRQAAGRGLQLLFYSVGIGQISSEVPQNLSASRPQDRQFILSSKKLLLSDSGFYLCACESRDRLTGYEQYFGPGTRLTVT.

Only one count was recorded for this clone. The V call is TRBV12-3 or TRBV12-4, the J call TRBJ2-3; no clear D. The CDR3 is 11 amino acids. The V gene lost 11 bases and the J gene lost 2 bases, with 8 bases spanning the gap. The CDR3 DNA reads as TGTGCCTCCCGGGTCACAGATACGCAGTATTTT. It encodes CASRVTDTQYF.

The chain joins TRBV9 to TRBJ2-3; a weak D match, TRBD2 (6 bases). The germline gives CDR1 SGDLS, CDR2 YYNGEE. The CDR3 length is 22 residues. V was clipped by 4 bases and J by 2 bases, with 35 bases between them. CDR3 in DNA: TGTGCCAGCAGCCCCCGACGGGATTGGTTATTGACTAGTTTGGGTCTCACAGATACGCAGTATTTT. It encodes CASSPRRDWLLTSLGLTDTQYF.

The V gene is TRBV9, the J gene TRBJ2-1; D possibly corresponds to TRBD1 (6 bases). This CDR3 region has 16 residues. Trimming took 3 bases from V and 3 from J, leaving 16 bases between them. Per germline, CDR1 SGDLS and CDR2 YYNGEE. CDR3 nucleotide sequence: TGTGCCAGCAGCGGACCACAGGGAAGGGTCTACAATGAGCAGTTCTTC. Amino acids: CASSGPQGRVYNEQFF.

This clone came up a few times. V gene TRBV7-6 combines with J gene TRBJ2-3; 9 bases are a match to TRBD2. Germline CDR1 reads SGHVS; CDR2 reads FNYEAQ. With V trimmed by 1 base and J by 6 bases, 11 bases remained unmatched. This CDR3 spans 17 amino acids. The CDR3: CASSLGLSGRVIDTQYF. CDR3 sequence (DNA): TGTGCCAGCAGCTTAGGTCTTAGCGGGAGAGTCATTGATACGCAGTATTTT.